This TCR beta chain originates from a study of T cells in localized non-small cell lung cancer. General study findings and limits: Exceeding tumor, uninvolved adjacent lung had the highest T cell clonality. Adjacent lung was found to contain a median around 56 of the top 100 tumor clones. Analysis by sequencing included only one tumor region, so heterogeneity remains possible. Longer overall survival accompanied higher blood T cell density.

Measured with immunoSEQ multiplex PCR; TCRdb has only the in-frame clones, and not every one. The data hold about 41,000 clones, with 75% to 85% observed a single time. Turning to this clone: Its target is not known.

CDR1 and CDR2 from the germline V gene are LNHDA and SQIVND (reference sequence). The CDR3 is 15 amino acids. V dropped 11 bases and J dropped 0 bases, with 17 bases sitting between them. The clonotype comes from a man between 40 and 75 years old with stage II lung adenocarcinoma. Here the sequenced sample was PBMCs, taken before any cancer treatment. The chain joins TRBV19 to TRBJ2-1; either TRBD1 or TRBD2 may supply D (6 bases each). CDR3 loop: CAVGTLGGSYNEQFF. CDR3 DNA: TGTGCCGTGGGGACACTCGGGGGCTCCTACAATGAGCAGTTCTTC.